These T cell receptor beta chains were read from a single sample in a study of blood T cell repertoires in COVID-19. TCRdb's table, derived via immunoSEQ multiplex PCR, lists solely in-frame clones and lacks some. There are about 99,000 clones in the sample; roughly 84% occur only once, and less than 2% lies in the top ten. Sequencing was carried out using peripheral blood. Receptor source: a man between 65 and 85 years old with active or convalescent COVID-19. Each CDR3 is given with its conserved first and last residue. D genes are given only for firm matches. For some rows the clone size is stated as once, few or many, or as a class when expanded; others skip it.

V: TRBV18
D: TRBD1
size: NA
J: TRBJ1-3
DNA: TGTGCCAGCTCACCCGGACAGGGAGGAAACACCATATATTTT
CDR3: CASSPGQGGNTIYF

V: TRBV2
D: NA
size: NA
J: TRBJ2-1
DNA: TGTGCCAGCAGTGAAAATCATCCGGTCTTC
CDR3: CASSENHPVF

V: TRBV7-3
D: NA
size: NA
J: TRBJ2-1
DNA: TGTGCCAGCAGCAGGACTCCGAGCGGCTCCTACAATGAGCAGTTCTTC
CDR3: CASSRTPSGSYNEQFF

V: TRBV27
D: NA
size: NA
J: TRBJ2-7
DNA: TGTGCCAGCAGCCAGCAAGGGGGACCTTACGAGCAGTACTTC
CDR3: CASSQQGGPYEQYF

V: TRBV12-1
D: NA
size: NA
J: TRBJ2-7
DNA: TGTGCCGGCGTCAAGCCGGGCGGGCGAAGGGTGTACGAGCAGTACTTC
CDR3: CAGVKPGGRRVYEQYF

V: TRBV5-5
D: NA
size: NA
J: TRBJ1-1
DNA: TGTGCCAGCAGCTTTGGAGGCCTGAACACTGAAGCTTTCTTT
CDR3: CASSFGGLNTEAFF

V: TRBV10-3
D: TRBD1
size: few
J: TRBJ1-2
DNA: TGTGCCATCAGTGAGTCAGGGACAGTCTATGGCTACACCTTC
CDR3: CAISESGTVYGYTF

V: TRBV19
D: TRBD1
size: NA
J: TRBJ1-2
DNA: TGTGCCAGTAGTATCCCGGGACAGGGGGTAGACTATGGCTACACCTTC
CDR3: CASSIPGQGVDYGYTF

V: TRBV9
D: TRBD1
size: NA
J: TRBJ1-6
DNA: TGTGCCAGCAGCGTAGAACAGGGGGGATCACCCCTCCACTTT
CDR3: CASSVEQGGSPLHF

V: TRBV7-3
D: NA
size: NA
J: TRBJ1-1
DNA: TGTGCCAGCAGCTTAATGGCAGGCTCGGGGGAAGCTTTCTTT
CDR3: CASSLMAGSGEAFF

V: TRBV12-5
D: NA
size: few
J: TRBJ1-1
DNA: TGTGCTAGTGGTTTCACAGGGTACACTGAAGCTTTCTTT
CDR3: CASGFTGYTEAFF

V: TRBV6-5
D: TRBD2
size: NA
J: TRBJ2-7
DNA: TGTGCCAGCAGTCCACTAGCGGGAACCCTATACGAGCAGTACTTC
CDR3: CASSPLAGTLYEQYF